This TCR beta chain was observed in a study of cytomegalovirus exposure and HLA in healthy donors. Whole-study results and caveats: Presence/absence results assume similar sequencing depth per donor, which may not hold. The study recorded fewer than 200 TCR beta chains that were cytomegalovirus-associated. On later analysis, the bulk of CMV-associated TCR beta chains appeared to be HLA-restricted.

In nominal health when sampled, donors likely had unrecorded immune exposures nonetheless. Turning to this clone: Its antigen is undetermined.

It was with 60 Vbeta and 13 Jbeta primers that the PCR ran. This table comes from immunoSEQ multiplex PCR, and its TCRdb copy is limited to in-frame clones, with some not included. The profile covers approximately 70,000 clones, with about three quarters appearing a single time and 9% to 10% taken by the ten largest. CDR1 is ENHRY and CDR2 is SYGVKD in the germline V gene. V shed 4 bases and J 2 bases; nucleotides not matched to a gene: 2. This CDR3 spans 14 amino acids. Sequencing was performed on PBMCs. The receptor comes from a middle-aged man in good health and CMV-seronegative. The chain employs TRBV10-3 and TRBJ1-5, with 7 bases aligning to TRBD1. The CDR3 DNA reads as TGTGCCATCAGTGGACAGGGAGGCAATCAGCCCCAGCATTTT. It translates to CAISGQGGNQPQHF.